The 24 T cell receptor beta chains below all came from one sample that was sequenced in a study of vaccination effects on CD4 cells after COVID-19. Profiled with immunoSEQ multiplex PCR; TCRdb holds only in-frame clones, not every one. The sample includes about 40,000 clones, around 73% of them seen just once. The culture ran for approximately 11 days before CD4+ T cells were isolated. Each person got two doses of an mRNA SARS-CoV-2 vaccine, BNT162b2 or mRNA-1273. Their specific antigens are unknown. The sample here was CD4+ T cells from PBMCs cultured without peptide, taken after COVID-19 vaccination. The receptor set was obtained from a human donor who received a COVID-19 vaccine.

The chain uses TRBV27 and TRBJ1-4; 8 positions match TRBD1. CDR3 length equals 15 residues. Germline-derived CDR1 and CDR2 are MNHEY and SMNVEV (reference sequence). The ends lost 8 bases at V and 9 bases at J; junction bases unmatched: 14. The CDR3 loop reads CASFTVRDRTKKLFF. The DNA of the CDR3 is TGTGCCAGCTTTACCGTCCGGGACAGGACTAAAAAACTGTTTTTT.

This sequence joins TRBV27 and TRBJ2-1; D is possibly TRBD2 (6 bases). CDR1 is MNHEY and CDR2 is SMNVEV in the germline V gene (reference sequence). Trimming stripped 5 bases from V and 5 bases from J, with 10 bases between. The CDR3 loop spans 13 amino acids. The CDR3 DNA sequence: TGTGCCAGCAGTACCTCTAGCGACAATGAGCAGTTCTTC. Translating gives CASSTSSDNEQFF.

This clone was recorded a few times. For the CDR3, the DNA is TGTGCCAGTAGTATGGACAAGAAGAATTCACCCCTCCACTTT. It codes for CASSMDKKNSPLHF. This sequence joins TRBV19 and TRBJ1-6; weak D call: TRBD1 (5 bases). V lost 3 bases to trimming and J lost 7 bases, with 10 bases between them. CDR1 LNHDA and CDR2 SQIVND come from the germline V gene (reference sequence). The CDR3 loop spans 14 amino acids.

This chain uses TRBV25-1 with TRBJ1-3, with no clear D. CDR3 length equals 16 residues. The germline V gene has CDR1 MGHDK and CDR2 SYGVNS. V lost 5 bases to trimming and J lost 0 bases, with 14 bases between them. DNA for the CDR3: TGTGCCAGCAGTACGACTCCGGAAATCTCTGGAAACACCATATATTTT. Translated: CASSTTPEISGNTIYF.

This clone has just a few counts. The J gene is TRBJ1-4, the V gene TRBV4-1, with TRBD1 matching over 7 bases. The trim removed 1 base at V and 4 bases at J, leaving 3 bases unmatched. Germline lookup yields CDR1 MGHRA and CDR2 YSYEKL. This CDR3 spans 15 amino acids. CDR3 in amino acids: CASSQAGQNNEKLFF. The CDR3 DNA is TGCGCCAGCAGCCAAGCGGGACAGAATAATGAAAAACTGTTTTTT.

CDR3 DNA sequence: TGTGCCACCAGTAGTCCGGGGGGGCTCACCGGGGAGCTGTTTTTT. Encoded protein: CATSSPGGLTGELFF. This chain connects TRBV24-1 to TRBJ2-2; 8 bases fit TRBD2. There are 15 residues in the CDR3. Unmatched junction bases numbered 6, after V lost 6 bases and J lost 4 bases. From germline, CDR1 is KGHDR and CDR2 SFDVKD.

The V and J genes are TRBV6-4 and TRBJ2-3; D is unclear. Germline values: CDR1 MRHNA, CDR2 SNTAGT. CDR3 size: 14 residues. Trimming cost V 4 bases and J 6 bases, with 14 bases left between them. The CDR3 here is CASSATLSWDTQYF. Written as DNA, the CDR3 is TGTGCCAGCAGTGCCACCCTCTCATGGGATACGCAGTATTTT.

The V call is TRBV6-6, the J call TRBJ2-3; D is ambiguous. V dropped 5 bases and J dropped 0 bases, with 15 bases sitting between them. The germline V gene has CDR1 MNHNY and CDR2 SVGAGI (reference sequence). This CDR3 spans 16 amino acids. CDR3 DNA sequence: TGTGCCAGCAGTCTCGTGACTGTGATTAGCACAGATACGCAGTATTTT. The encoded protein is CASSLVTVISTDTQYF.

The chain has TRBV9 and TRBJ2-3, with D possibly TRBD2 on 6 matching bases. The CDR3 is 15 residues long. The germline V and J ends were trimmed by 0 bases and 2 bases, with 10 bases remaining between them. The V gene's germline CDR1 is SGDLS and CDR2 YYNGEE. Written as DNA, the CDR3 is TGTGCCAGCAGCGTAGGGACTACAAACACAGATACGCAGTATTTT. This codes for CASSVGTTNTDTQYF.

The V and J genes are TRBV30 and TRBJ2-7, with 9 bases lining up with TRBD1. In germline, CDR1 is GTSNPN, CDR2 SVGIG (reference sequence). V lost 3 bases and J lost 5; bases outside the gene matches: 11. CDR3 length equals 15 residues. This chain's CDR3 is CAWRVPGTGIHEQYF. CDR3 coding DNA: TGTGCCTGGAGAGTACCAGGGACAGGGATCCACGAGCAGTACTTC.

The V and J genes are TRBV13 and TRBJ2-2; D unclear. Trimming pared 5 bases from V and 4 bases from J, leaving 11 bases between. The CDR3 length is 14 residues. CDR1 is PRHDT, CDR2 FYEKMQ, per germline (reference sequence). CDR3 residues: CASSRGRPTGELFF. The CDR3 nucleotides are TGTGCCAGCAGCCGCGGACGACCCACCGGGGAGCTGTTTTTT.

The chain has TRBV12-5 and TRBJ2-2; 7 nucleotides agree with TRBD2. V shed 0 bases and J 3 bases; nucleotides not matched to a gene: 4. The germline V gene encodes CDR1 LGHNT and CDR2 FRNRAP. This CDR3 has 16 amino acids. The CDR3 nucleotides are TGTGCTAGTGGTTTGGTACTGGGGAGGGACACCGGGGAGCTGTTTTTT. Its translation is CASGLVLGRDTGELFF.

This rearrangement joins TRBV28 to TRBJ2-5; no firm D call. V was clipped by 6 bases and J by 4 bases, with 15 bases between them. Germline lookup yields CDR1 MDHEN and CDR2 SYDVKM. The CDR3 consists of 14 residues. The CDR3 is CASRLGPGGETQYF. The CDR3 coding sequence is TGTGCCAGCAGGTTGGGCCCAGGTGGAGAGACCCAGTACTTC.

This clone showed up just a few times. The genes are TRBV3-1 (or the pseudogene TRBV3-2) and TRBJ2-5; 7 bases align to TRBD1. Germline CDR1 is LGHDT and CDR2 is YNNKEL (reference sequence). Unmatched junction bases numbered 7, after V lost 1 base and J lost 5 bases. The CDR3 loop spans 15 amino acids. The CDR3 DNA reads TGTGCCAGCAGCCAAGGTTGGGGCAGGGGGGAGACCCAGTACTTC. Translated, it gives CASSQGWGRGETQYF.

This clone has more than one count but fewer than ten. The V gene is TRBV5-1, the J gene TRBJ1-2; D not certain. V was cut by 0 bases and J by 2 bases, with 11 bases left in between. This CDR3 spans 15 amino acids. Germline values: CDR1 SGHRS, CDR2 YFSETQ. CDR3 nucleotides: TGCGCCAGCAGCTTGGAACCGGCGAGAAACTATGGCTACACCTTC. It encodes CASSLEPARNYGYTF.

CDR3 sequence: CASSFFSGGYSGNTIYF. The CDR3 bases are TGTGCCAGCAGCTTCTTTTCAGGGGGTTACTCTGGAAACACCATATATTTT. The gene calls are TRBV5-6 and TRBJ1-3; 7 bases are shared with TRBD1. The germline gives CDR1 SGHDT, CDR2 YYEEEE. After removal of 2 bases from V and 0 bases from J, the junction contained 8 bases not matched to a gene. There are 17 residues in the CDR3.

The V and J genes are TRBV2 and TRBJ1-1; D not resolved. Trimming removed 4 bases from V and 1 base from J, with 10 bases in between. This CDR3 is 14 amino acids long. Germline V gene sequence: CDR1 SNHLY, CDR2 FYNNEI. This chain's CDR3 is CASSVKGSNTEAFF. For the CDR3, the DNA is TGTGCCAGCAGTGTAAAGGGATCGAACACTGAAGCTTTCTTT. The entire variable domain, with the rest obtained from reference TRBV2 and TRBJ1-1, is as follows: EPEVTQTPSHQVTQMGQEVILRCVPISNHLYFYWYRQILGQKVEFLVSFYNNEISEKSEIFDDQFSVERPDGSNFTLKIRSTKLEDSAMYFCASSVKGSNTEAFFGQGTRLTVV.

The V gene is TRBV6-5, the J gene TRBJ1-5; D perhaps matches TRBD1 (6 bases). Germline assignment: CDR1 MNHEY and CDR2 SVGAGI. This CDR3 is built from 15 residues. The germline V and J ends were trimmed by 8 bases and 3 bases, with 17 bases remaining between them. This CDR3 is CASSTGQGINQPQHF. DNA of the CDR3: TGTGCCAGCTCAACGGGGCAGGGGATCAATCAGCCCCAGCATTTT.

The V and J genes are TRBV29-1 and TRBJ1-5; tentative D call: TRBD1 (5 bases). Germline CDR1 and CDR2: SQVTM and ANQGSEA. This CDR3 comprises 12 residues. V was pared by 4 bases and J by 5 bases, with 9 bases between. CDR3 residues: CSVGARDQPQHF. CDR3 bases: TGCAGCGTTGGGGCCAGGGATCAGCCCCAGCATTTT.

The gene calls are TRBV6-1 and TRBJ2-5; no firm D call. The V end lost 1 base, the J end lost 0 bases, and 15 bases lay between the germline ends. This CDR3 has 17 residues. Germline V lookup: CDR1 MNHNS, CDR2 SASEGT. CDR3 DNA: TGTGCCAGCAGTGAAGGCCGATTAGGAAGGTACCAAGAGACCCAGTACTTC. Residues: CASSEGRLGRYQETQYF.

The gene calls are TRBV25-1 and TRBJ2-3; D might be TRBD1 (6 bases). Germline assignment: CDR1 MGHDK and CDR2 SYGVNS. Trimming cost V 6 bases and J 2 bases, with 9 bases left between them. The CDR3 is 13 amino acids. The CDR3 loop reads CASRQGHTDTQYF. In DNA, the CDR3 is TGTGCCAGCAGACAGGGCCACACAGATACGCAGTATTTT.

This clone has a single count. The chain employs TRBV3-1 (or the pseudogene TRBV3-2) and TRBJ2-5; D is perhaps TRBD1 (5 bases). CDR3 length: 17 amino acids. Trimming removed 0 bases from V and 4 bases from J, with 18 bases in between. The germline V gene encodes CDR1 LGHDT and CDR2 YNNKEL (reference sequence). The CDR3 DNA reads TGTGCCAGCAGCCAAGATAGAGGATCGGCCCAGGGAGAGACCCAGTACTTC. This sequence encodes CASSQDRGSAQGETQYF.

This clone was detected only once. In nucleotides, the CDR3 is TGTGCCAGCAGTTTTCGTGAGGCTTCCTATGGCTACACCTTC. Amino acids: CASSFREASYGYTF. The rearrangement links TRBV27 to TRBJ1-2; the D is unclear. The CDR3 is 14 amino acids. From germline, CDR1 is MNHEY and CDR2 SMNVEV (reference sequence). Trimming took 3 bases from V and 4 from J, leaving 12 bases between them.

This clone appeared a few times. The chain joins TRBV18 to TRBJ1-3; TRBD1 is a possible D gene (6 bases). This CDR3 is built from 15 residues. Looked up from germline, CDR1 is KGHSH and CDR2 is LQKENI. V was trimmed by 5 bases and J by 0 bases, leaving 11 bases between them. CDR3 amino acids: CASSWDTSSGNTIYF. The CDR3 nucleotides are TGTGCCAGCTCATGGGACACGAGCTCTGGAAACACCATATATTTT.